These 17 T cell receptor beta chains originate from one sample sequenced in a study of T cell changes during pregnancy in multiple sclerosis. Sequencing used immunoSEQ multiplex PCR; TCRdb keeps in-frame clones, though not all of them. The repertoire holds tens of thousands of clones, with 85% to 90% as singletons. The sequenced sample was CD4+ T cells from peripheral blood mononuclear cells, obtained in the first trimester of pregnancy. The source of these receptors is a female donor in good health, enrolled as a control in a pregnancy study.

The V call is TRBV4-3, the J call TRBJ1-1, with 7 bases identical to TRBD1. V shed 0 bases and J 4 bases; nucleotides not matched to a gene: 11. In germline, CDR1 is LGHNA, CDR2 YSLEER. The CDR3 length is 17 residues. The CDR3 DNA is TGCGCCAGCAGCCAAGATATTGGGACAGATGTTCTCACTGAAGCTTTCTTT. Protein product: CASSQDIGTDVLTEAFF.

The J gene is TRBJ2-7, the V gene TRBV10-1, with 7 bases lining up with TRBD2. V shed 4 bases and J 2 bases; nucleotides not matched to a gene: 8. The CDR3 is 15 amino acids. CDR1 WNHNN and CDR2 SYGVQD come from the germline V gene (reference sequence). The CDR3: CASSGRGTGAYEQYF. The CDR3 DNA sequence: TGCGCCAGCAGTGGGCGGGGGACGGGGGCCTACGAGCAGTACTTC.

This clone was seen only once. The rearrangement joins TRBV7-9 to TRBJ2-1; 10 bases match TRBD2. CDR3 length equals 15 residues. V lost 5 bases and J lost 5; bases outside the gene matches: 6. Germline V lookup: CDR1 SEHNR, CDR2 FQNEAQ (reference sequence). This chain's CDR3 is CASSLSGGAHNEQFF. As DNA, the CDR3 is TGTGCCAGCAGCCTCAGCGGGGGGGCCCACAATGAGCAGTTCTTC.

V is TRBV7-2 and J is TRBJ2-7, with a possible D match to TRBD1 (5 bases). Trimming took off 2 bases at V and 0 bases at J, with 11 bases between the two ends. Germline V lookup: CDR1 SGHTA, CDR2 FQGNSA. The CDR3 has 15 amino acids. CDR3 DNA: TGTGCCAGCAGCTTAAAACAGGCAAACTCCTACGAGCAGTACTTC. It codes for CASSLKQANSYEQYF.

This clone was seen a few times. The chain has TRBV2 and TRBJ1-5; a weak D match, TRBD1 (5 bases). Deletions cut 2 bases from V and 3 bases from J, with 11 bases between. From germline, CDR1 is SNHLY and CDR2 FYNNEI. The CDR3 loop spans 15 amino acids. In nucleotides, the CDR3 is TGTGCCAGCAGTGAATCCCCCAGGGTCAATCAGCCCCAGCATTTT. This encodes CASSESPRVNQPQHF.

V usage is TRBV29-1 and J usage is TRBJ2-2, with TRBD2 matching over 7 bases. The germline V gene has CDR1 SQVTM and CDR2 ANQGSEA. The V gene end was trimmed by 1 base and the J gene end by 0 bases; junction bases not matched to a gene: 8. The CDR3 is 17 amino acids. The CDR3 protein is CSVEGPWGGANTGELFF. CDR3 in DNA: TGCAGCGTTGAAGGTCCGTGGGGGGGTGCGAACACCGGGGAGCTGTTTTTT.

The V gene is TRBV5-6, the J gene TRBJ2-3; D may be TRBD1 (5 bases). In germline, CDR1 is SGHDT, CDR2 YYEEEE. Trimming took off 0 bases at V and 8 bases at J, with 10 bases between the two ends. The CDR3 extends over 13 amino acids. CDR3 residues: CASSLAGSGTQYF. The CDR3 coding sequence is TGTGCCAGCAGCTTGGCAGGGTCCGGTACGCAGTATTTT.

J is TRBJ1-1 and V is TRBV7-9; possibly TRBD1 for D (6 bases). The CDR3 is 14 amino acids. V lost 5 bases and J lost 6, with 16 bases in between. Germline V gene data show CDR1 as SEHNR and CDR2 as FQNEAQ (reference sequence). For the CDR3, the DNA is TGTGCCAGCAGCCAAGGTCAGGGGATCGCTGAAGCTTTCTTT. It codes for CASSQGQGIAEAFF.

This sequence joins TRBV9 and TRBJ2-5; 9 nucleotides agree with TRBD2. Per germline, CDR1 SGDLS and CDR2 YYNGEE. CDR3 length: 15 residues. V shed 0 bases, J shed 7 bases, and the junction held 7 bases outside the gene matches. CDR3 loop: CASSVEGGLAGTQYF. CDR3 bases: TGTGCCAGCAGCGTAGAGGGGGGACTAGCTGGGACCCAGTACTTC.

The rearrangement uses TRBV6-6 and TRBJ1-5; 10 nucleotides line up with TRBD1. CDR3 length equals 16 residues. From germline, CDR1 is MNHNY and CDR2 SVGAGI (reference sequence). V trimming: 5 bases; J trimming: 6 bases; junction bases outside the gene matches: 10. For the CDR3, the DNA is TGTGCCAGCAGTCCCCGGGACAGGGGATTGGGTCAGCCCCAGCATTTT. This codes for CASSPRDRGLGQPQHF.

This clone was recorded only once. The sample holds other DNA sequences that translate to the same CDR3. CDR3 nucleotide sequence: TGTGCCACCAGCAGTGGATTAGCGGGGGGTACAGATACGCAGTATTTT. Its protein product is CATSSGLAGGTDTQYF. This sequence joins TRBV15 and TRBJ2-3, with TRBD2 matching over 10 bases. The CDR3 is 16 residues long. CDR1 is LNHNV and CDR2 is YYDKDF in the germline V gene (reference sequence). V shed 3 bases and J 3 bases; nucleotides not matched to a gene: 6.

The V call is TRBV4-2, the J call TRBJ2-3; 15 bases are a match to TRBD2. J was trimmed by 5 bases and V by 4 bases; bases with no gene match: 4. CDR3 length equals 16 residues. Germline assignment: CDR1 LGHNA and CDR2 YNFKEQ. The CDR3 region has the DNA TGTGCCAGCAGCCCTTGGACTAGCGGGGGGGAAGATACGCAGTATTTT. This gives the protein CASSPWTSGGEDTQYF.

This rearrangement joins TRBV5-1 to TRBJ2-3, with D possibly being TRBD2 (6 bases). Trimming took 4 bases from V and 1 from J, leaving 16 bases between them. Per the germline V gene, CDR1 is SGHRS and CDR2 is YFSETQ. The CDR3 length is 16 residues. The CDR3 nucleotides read TGCGCCAGCAGCGGGGTGGGGGGTATTGGCACAGATACGCAGTATTTT. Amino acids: CASSGVGGIGTDTQYF.

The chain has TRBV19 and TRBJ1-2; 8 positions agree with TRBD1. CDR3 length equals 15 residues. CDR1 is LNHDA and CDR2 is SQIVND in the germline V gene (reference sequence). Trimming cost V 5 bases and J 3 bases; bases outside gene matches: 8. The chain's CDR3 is CASSEIRTGYYGYTF. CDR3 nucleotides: TGTGCCAGTAGTGAAATAAGGACAGGGTACTATGGCTACACCTTC.

The CDR3 DNA sequence: TGTGCCAGCAGCGAGCGACTAGGCGGGGTGACAGATACGCAGTATTTT. It yields the protein CASSERLGGVTDTQYF. This chain uses TRBV7-2 with TRBJ2-3; TRBD2 might be the D (6 bases). Germline V CDR1 and CDR2: SGHTA, FQGNSA. The V and J ends lost 5 bases and 3 bases respectively, with 18 bases between them. CDR3 length: 16 amino acids.

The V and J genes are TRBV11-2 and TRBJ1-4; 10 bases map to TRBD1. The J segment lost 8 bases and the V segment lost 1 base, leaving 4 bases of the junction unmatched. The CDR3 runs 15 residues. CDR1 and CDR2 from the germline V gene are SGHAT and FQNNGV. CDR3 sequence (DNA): TGTGCCAGCAGCTTAGCAGGGACAGGGGTAGAAAAACTGTTTTTT. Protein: CASSLAGTGVEKLFF.

CDR3 sequence: CASSREAVRTYEQYF. The CDR3 nucleotides are TGTGCCAGCTCGCGGGAGGCGGTGAGAACCTACGAGCAGTACTTC. This chain uses TRBV6-5 with TRBJ2-7, with 8 bases lining up with TRBD2. Germline V lookup: CDR1 MNHEY, CDR2 SVGAGI. V gave up 8 bases and J gave up 2 bases; unmatched junction bases: 11. This CDR3 has 15 amino acids.